A selection of T cell receptor beta chains follows, all from one sample in a study of cytomegalovirus exposure and HLA in healthy donors. Clones were read by immunoSEQ multiplex PCR, and TCRdb kept only the in-frame ones, dropping some. The sample lists around 150,000 clones, under 90% occurring once. The sample was PBMCs. The receptors originated from a woman aged 18-29 years in good health and CMV-seropositive. CDR3s leave out the opening cysteine and the closing phenylalanine or tryptophan.

v_call cdr3_aa
TRBV28 ASSGRRGTGELF
TRBV6-5 ASSPSGTYNEQF
TRBV7-9 ASSERTGGGEKLF
TRBV2 ASSESPSGELF
TRBV9 ASSPATANYGYT
TRBV9 ASSVVLGSRASGSGEQF
TRBV5-6 ASSLTGENIQY
TRBV10-3 AINDGRVNTGELF
TRBV5-6 ASSSGVFLREKLF
TRBV19 ASSQGGNQPQH
TRBV11-3 ASSSGTAGNTIY
TRBV5-6 ASSLSGATDTQY
TRBV5-8 ASSFTGGYTEAF
TRBV15 ATSFGPVANEQF
TRBV15 ATSRGRQGTQPQH
TRBV10-3 AIKAGDYGYT
TRBV2 ASSQIPGTEAF
TRBV29-1 SVELDRVNGYT
TRBV4-1 ASSLFGQGDNEQF
TRBV27 ASSLRGFGNQPQH
TRBV7-6 ASSRLLTSGNPGELF
TRBV7-2 ASSLVGTELNQPQH
TRBV5-1 ASSLAPGANTEAF
TRBV5-1 ASVRDRGSHEQY
TRBV2 ASSEVMTGYGYT
TRBV27 ASSLGPGDYYEQY
TRBV29-1 SVERQGGMNTEAF
TRBV5-1 ASSLWSSTGTSGNTIY
TRBV7-2 ASSLYNYNEQF
TRBV4-1 ASSQFPAGREWGNEQF
TRBV7-2 ASSPSSGGTYEQY
TRBV4-2 ASSQGASGTGLVWDGYT
TRBV18 ASSPAPMTDTQY
TRBV15 ATSRENTGGYGYT
TRBV7-2 ASNLGTGAHGYT
TRBV4-1 ASSQPFRDRENEQF
TRBV30 AWSVQRGTAGREQY
TRBV5-1 ASSGGTGGETQY
TRBV18 ASSPPTEDEQF
TRBV6-1 ASSERGQVAYEQY
TRBV29-1 SVGETGELF
TRBV2 ASREGQAFSYEQY
TRBV5-6 ASSLTSTYEKLF
TRBV19 ASSIWAGGSGANVLT
TRBV7-9 ASSHPTSGNPYEQY
TRBV28 ASSLLKNEQY
TRBV18 ATRKGGSVGGTEAF
TRBV29-1 SVESGGPYEQY
TRBV30 AWSGQILAKNIQY